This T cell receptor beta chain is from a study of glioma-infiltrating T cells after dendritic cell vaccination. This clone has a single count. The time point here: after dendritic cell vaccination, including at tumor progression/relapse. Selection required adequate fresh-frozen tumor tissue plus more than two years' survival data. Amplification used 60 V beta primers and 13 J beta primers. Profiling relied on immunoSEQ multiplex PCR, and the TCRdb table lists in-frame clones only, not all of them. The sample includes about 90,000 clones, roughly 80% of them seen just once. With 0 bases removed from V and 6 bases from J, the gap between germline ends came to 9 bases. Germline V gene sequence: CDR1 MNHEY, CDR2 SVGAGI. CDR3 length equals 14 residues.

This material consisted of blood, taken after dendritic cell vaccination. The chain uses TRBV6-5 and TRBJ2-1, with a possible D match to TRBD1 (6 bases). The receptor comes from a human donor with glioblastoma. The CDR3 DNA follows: TGTGCCAGCAGTTACTCTGGCAGGGGCAATGAGCAGTTCTTC. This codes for CASSYSGRGNEQFF.